Listed here are 21 T cell receptor beta chains from one sample, sequenced in a study of cytomegalovirus exposure and HLA in healthy donors. PCR amplification relied on 60 Vbeta primers (plus 13 Jbeta primers). Some clones are missing from TCRdb's copy, which holds only in-frame ones; the method was immunoSEQ multiplex PCR. The sample carries around 130,000 clones, 70% to 85% recorded once. Specimen: PBMCs. These receptor sequences come from a boy aged 2 to 10 in good health and CMV-seronegative.

The chain joins TRBV15 to TRBJ2-1; maybe TRBD1 (5 bases). Trimming left V 4 bases short and J 1 base short, with 11 bases between. CDR3 size: 15 residues. The germline V gene has CDR1 LNHNV and CDR2 YYDKDF (reference sequence). CDR3: CATSKTQGSYNEQFF. The CDR3 bases are TGTGCCACCAGCAAAACGCAGGGTTCCTACAATGAGCAGTTCTTC.

This clone appeared a single time. The chain couples TRBV7-2 to TRBJ2-6, with a weak D call TRBD1 (6 bases). CDR1 and CDR2 (germline): SGHTA, FQGNSA. The CDR3 extends over 17 amino acids. Trimming removed 3 bases from V and 2 bases from J, with 14 bases in between. CDR3 sequence: CASSFRTVTPGANVLTF. Written as DNA, the CDR3 is TGTGCCAGCAGCTTCAGGACAGTCACCCCTGGGGCCAACGTCCTGACTTTC.

The V gene is TRBV15, the J gene TRBJ1-3, with a tentative D call TRBD1 (5 bases). CDR1 is LNHNV and CDR2 is YYDKDF in the germline V gene (reference sequence). This CDR3 spans 14 amino acids. V lost 5 bases and J lost 2, with 10 bases in between. CDR3 sequence reads: CATSLQGTGNTIYF. The CDR3 DNA is TGTGCCACCAGCCTTCAGGGAACTGGAAACACCATATATTTT.

The chain carries TRBV7-6 and TRBJ2-7, with a possible D match to TRBD2 (5 bases). Trimming took 4 bases from V and 1 from J, leaving 11 bases between them. Germline V gene sequence: CDR1 SGHVS, CDR2 FNYEAQ. This CDR3 has 14 amino acids. The CDR3 reads CASSYTRGSYEQYF. CDR3 in DNA: TGTGCCAGCAGCTATACCCGGGGATCCTACGAGCAGTACTTC.

This chain connects TRBV23-1 to TRBJ2-6, with D tentatively TRBD1 (6 bases). TRBV23-1 is treated as an ORF (open reading frame) with a function not yet certain. The CDR3 length is 15 residues. V lost 2 bases to trimming and J lost 11 bases, with 16 bases between them. DNA of the CDR3: TGCGCCAGCAGTCAACTCCAGGGGCCCAGGGACGTCCTGACTTTC. Its translation is CASSQLQGPRDVLTF.

This sequence joins TRBV21-1 and TRBJ1-5; the table's D gene call, TRBD1, was not cross checked with the DNA. TRBV21-1 is a known pseudogene. This CDR3 is built from 16 residues. The CDR3 DNA is TGTGCCAGCAGCAAAAAGGCCCAGGGCATAGGGCAGCCCCAGCATTTT. As protein: CASSKKAQGIGQPQHF.

This chain uses TRBV27 with TRBJ1-5; TRBD1 is a possible D gene (5 bases). V shed 5 bases and J shed 2 bases, with 10 bases lying between them. Germline CDR1 reads MNHEY; CDR2 reads SMNVEV (reference sequence). The CDR3 totals 14 residues. This CDR3 reads CASSGGWGNQPQHF. The CDR3 nucleotides are TGTGCCAGCAGTGGGGGGTGGGGCAATCAGCCCCAGCATTTT.

V gene TRBV5-1 combines with J gene TRBJ2-7, with 9 bases aligning to TRBD1. This CDR3 is built from 15 residues. Trimming took 3 bases from V and 2 from J; bases not matched to a gene: 6. The germline V gene has CDR1 SGHRS and CDR2 YFSETQ. In nucleotides, the CDR3 is TGCGCCAGCAGCTCCTCCGGGACAGGGACCTACGAGCAGTACTTC. Protein product: CASSSSGTGTYEQYF.

The V call is TRBV4-1, the J call TRBJ1-1; 9 bases line up with TRBD1. V lost 6 bases, J lost 7 bases, and 9 bases stayed unmatched. The CDR3 sequence is 14 residues long. Germline V CDR1 and CDR2: MGHRA, YSYEKL. The CDR3 protein is CASRYRDRESEAFF. In DNA, the CDR3 is TGCGCCAGCAGGTACCGGGACAGGGAGAGTGAAGCTTTCTTT.

This sequence joins TRBV5-6 and TRBJ2-3, with TRBD2 identical over 8 bases. CDR3 length: 15 residues. V lost 2 bases and J lost 2; bases outside the gene matches: 4. Looked up from germline, CDR1 is SGHDT and CDR2 is YYEEEE. The CDR3 DNA follows: TGTGCCAGCAGCTTACCAGCGGGGGTCACAGATACGCAGTATTTT. This sequence encodes CASSLPAGVTDTQYF.

The rearrangement uses TRBV6-5 and TRBJ1-4; tentative D call: TRBD1 (5 bases). V lost 0 bases, J lost 3 bases, and 8 bases lay in between. The CDR3 has 15 amino acids. Per germline, CDR1 MNHEY and CDR2 SVGAGI. In nucleotides, the CDR3 is TGTGCCAGCAGTTACTCGACGGGGGCTAATGAAAAACTGTTTTTT. Protein sequence: CASSYSTGANEKLFF.

This clone has just one count. This rearrangement joins TRBV5-5 to TRBJ1-1; no clear D gene. This CDR3 region has 14 residues. CDR1 is SGHKS and CDR2 is YYEKEE in the germline V gene (reference sequence). V lost 1 base to trimming and J lost 0 bases, with 7 bases between them. The CDR3 protein is CASSLSGMNTEAFF. The CDR3 DNA follows: TGTGCCAGCAGCTTGTCGGGAATGAACACTGAAGCTTTCTTT.

This CDR3 reads CASPGRGRELFF. CDR3 in DNA: TGTGCCAGCCCTGGGCGGGGGAGGGAGCTGTTTTTT. V usage is TRBV7-3 and J usage is TRBJ2-2; 7 bases align to TRBD2. CDR1 and CDR2 from the germline V gene are SGHTA and FQGTGA. J gave up 9 bases and V 8 bases, and 6 bases lay outside the gene matches. The CDR3 loop spans 12 amino acids.

The gene calls are TRBV9 and TRBJ1-1; D perhaps matches TRBD1 (6 bases). CDR3 length equals 14 residues. V lost 4 bases and J 7 bases, leaving 17 bases between the germline ends. Germline-derived CDR1 and CDR2 are SGDLS and YYNGEE. CDR3 coding DNA: TGTGCCAGCAGCTGGAACCCTGGACAGAGTGAAGCTTTCTTT. It codes for CASSWNPGQSEAFF.

V usage is TRBV4-2 and J usage is TRBJ1-3, with 10 bases matching TRBD1. The germline gives CDR1 LGHNA, CDR2 YNFKEQ. V gave up 3 bases and J gave up 3 bases; unmatched junction bases: 5. This CDR3 region has 16 residues. The CDR3 here is CASSQQTGGGGNTIYF. The DNA for the CDR3 is TGTGCCAGCAGCCAGCAGACAGGGGGCGGTGGAAACACCATATATTTT.

The chain carries TRBV6-6 and TRBJ1-1, with 8 bases aligning to TRBD1. Germline trimming cut 6 bases from V and 10 bases from J; bases unmatched to any gene: 4. This CDR3 is built from 11 residues. Germline CDR1 MNHNY, CDR2 SVGAGI (reference sequence). The CDR3 DNA reads TGTGCCAGCAGGCTCGGACAGGGAGCTTTCTTT. The encoded protein is CASRLGQGAFF.

V is TRBV6-4 and J is TRBJ1-5; possible D gene TRBD1, 6 bases. Trimming stripped 7 bases from V and 0 bases from J, with 19 bases between. The V gene's germline CDR1 is MRHNA and CDR2 SNTAGT. This CDR3 has 17 amino acids. The chain's CDR3 is CASMAKRGSYSNQPQHF. The CDR3 DNA is TGTGCCAGCATGGCTAAAAGGGGGTCTTATAGCAATCAGCCCCAGCATTTT.

This clone was seen only a few times. The chain is built from TRBV2 and TRBJ1-2, with 10 bases aligning to TRBD1. The CDR3 loop spans 14 amino acids. Trimming took 5 bases from V and 2 from J; bases not matched to a gene: 2. Germline V gene data show CDR1 as SNHLY and CDR2 as FYNNEI. DNA for the CDR3: TGTGCCAGCAGTAGACAGGGGGCCAACTATGGCTACACCTTC. Translation: CASSRQGANYGYTF.

This clone was detected only once. The V and J genes are TRBV6-5 and TRBJ1-3, with 7 bases matching TRBD1. V shed 0 bases and J 0 bases; nucleotides not matched to a gene: 2. CDR1 and CDR2 (germline): MNHEY, SVGAGI. The CDR3 length is 16 residues. As DNA, the CDR3 is TGTGCCAGCAGTTACTCCGGGGACAGCTCTGGAAACACCATATATTTT. As protein: CASSYSGDSSGNTIYF.

This chain connects TRBV4-1 to TRBJ2-7; 10 nucleotides agree with TRBD2. CDR1 MGHRA and CDR2 YSYEKL come from the germline V gene. The CDR3 contains 17 residues. J was trimmed by 3 bases and V by 4 bases; bases with no gene match: 12. The CDR3 bases are TGCGCCAGCAGCCCCCACCTGACTAGCGGGTCATACTACGAGCAGTACTTC. Translated: CASSPHLTSGSYYEQYF.

The genes are TRBV2 and TRBJ1-5; TRBD1 aligns across 8 bases. CDR1 and CDR2 (germline): SNHLY, FYNNEI. V dropped 6 bases and J dropped 0; count of bases not matched to a gene: 4. The CDR3 covers 15 residues. The CDR3 spells CASRVTGASNQPQHF. DNA for the CDR3: TGTGCCAGCAGGGTGACAGGGGCTAGCAATCAGCCCCAGCATTTT.